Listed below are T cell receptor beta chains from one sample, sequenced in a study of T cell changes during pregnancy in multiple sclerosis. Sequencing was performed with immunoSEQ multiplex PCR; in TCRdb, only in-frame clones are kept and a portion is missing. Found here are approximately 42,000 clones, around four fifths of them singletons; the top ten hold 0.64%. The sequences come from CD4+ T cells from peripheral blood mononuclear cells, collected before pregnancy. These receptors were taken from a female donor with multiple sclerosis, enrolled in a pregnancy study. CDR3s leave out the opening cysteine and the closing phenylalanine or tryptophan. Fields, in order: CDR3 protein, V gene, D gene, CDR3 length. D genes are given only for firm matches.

CDR3: ASSFWGDGANVLT
V: TRBV11-2
D: -
length: 13

CDR3: ASSLAPTDYGYT
V: TRBV7-6
D: -
length: 12

CDR3: ASRHPGDPEAF
V: TRBV6-1
D: -
length: 11

CDR3: ASSREQGRRNTEAF
V: TRBV9
D: -
length: 14

CDR3: ASSPDSYTEAF
V: TRBV5-6
D: -
length: 11

CDR3: ASKTGETGETEAF
V: TRBV19
D: TRBD1
length: 13

CDR3: ASNRDRDTGELF
V: TRBV2
D: TRBD1
length: 12

CDR3: ASSLAAGSETQY
V: TRBV5-6
D: -
length: 12

CDR3: ASSQDRGINEQY
V: TRBV4-3
D: TRBD1
length: 12

CDR3: ASRTQGVNYGYT
V: TRBV28
D: TRBD1
length: 12

CDR3: SVPGRVYNEQF
V: TRBV29-1
D: -
length: 11

CDR3: ASHWGGSGSGYT
V: TRBV2
D: -
length: 12

CDR3: ASSAGGYEQY
V: TRBV6-1
D: -
length: 10

CDR3: AWRPGQGSYNSPLH
V: TRBV30
D: TRBD1
length: 14

CDR3: ASSASTGTSLTSYEQY
V: TRBV6-1
D: TRBD2
length: 16

CDR3: ASSGGQGYFQPQH
V: TRBV6-1
D: TRBD1
length: 13

CDR3: ASSLGGGTANYGYT
V: TRBV5-1
D: TRBD1
length: 14

CDR3: ASSPISNNEQF
V: TRBV13
D: -
length: 11

CDR3: ASGTGFTDTQY
V: TRBV6-6
D: -
length: 11

CDR3: AWSGPGEFMNTEAF
V: TRBV30
D: -
length: 14

CDR3: ASSLGTASGNTIY
V: TRBV5-1
D: -
length: 13

CDR3: ASSPPTGDSYEQY
V: TRBV19
D: -
length: 13

CDR3: ASSSLAGGIRLSYNEQF
V: TRBV7-8
D: TRBD2
length: 17

CDR3: ASRSMGEGGTEAF
V: TRBV19
D: -
length: 13

CDR3: AIRGNRGTQETQY
V: TRBV10-3
D: TRBD1
length: 13

CDR3: ASWKGAQQETQY
V: TRBV6-7
D: TRBD1
length: 12

CDR3: ASRTSGGEPTRLPPQETQY
V: TRBV2
D: TRBD2
length: 19

CDR3: ASSEGQSRLF
V: TRBV19
D: TRBD1
length: 10

CDR3: ASSTAGVRAAGELF
V: TRBV5-1
D: TRBD2
length: 14

CDR3: ASTETDFSTDTQY
V: TRBV19
D: -
length: 13

CDR3: ASSRGEAGGYNEQF
V: TRBV5-8
D: -
length: 14

CDR3: ASKGDRGRTGELF
V: TRBV19
D: TRBD1
length: 13

CDR3: ASTRNIGSPTNEQF
V: TRBV5-1
D: -
length: 14

CDR3: ASSPPRVGNEQF
V: TRBV18
D: -
length: 12

CDR3: ASSDPTGGNYGYT
V: TRBV19
D: TRBD1
length: 13

CDR3: ASSLAAQANTEAF
V: TRBV5-4
D: -
length: 13

CDR3: ASSPQGLLSNQPQH
V: TRBV18
D: -
length: 14

CDR3: ASSVVQGVETQY
V: TRBV9
D: TRBD1
length: 12

CDR3: ASTAGRFGTEAF
V: TRBV2
D: -
length: 12

CDR3: ASSPTGVSEYGYT
V: TRBV18
D: TRBD1
length: 13

CDR3: ASSEFRAGELF
V: TRBV25-1
D: -
length: 11

CDR3: ASSLAGVSAEAF
V: TRBV5-1
D: -
length: 12

CDR3: ASSQDGVGDRGTTQY
V: TRBV4-1
D: TRBD1
length: 15

CDR3: ASSLASIYGYT
V: TRBV7-9
D: -
length: 11

CDR3: SVEEGGRAF
V: TRBV29-1
D: -
length: 9

CDR3: ASSPGTVEETQY
V: TRBV6-1
D: TRBD1
length: 12

CDR3: ASSLDQGGSSVHNEQF
V: TRBV11-3
D: TRBD2
length: 16

CDR3: ASSQRGGNTEAF
V: TRBV6-1
D: -
length: 12

CDR3: ASRLTGGTGELF
V: TRBV9
D: TRBD1
length: 12

CDR3: ASSYGGSNQPQH
V: TRBV6-5
D: -
length: 12

CDR3: ASSGTGGGEQY
V: TRBV18
D: TRBD1
length: 11

CDR3: ASVSGGEKLF
V: TRBV7-9
D: -
length: 10

CDR3: ASSFGLATNTGELF
V: TRBV5-1
D: TRBD2
length: 14

CDR3: ASSPSGTGSLYGYT
V: TRBV19
D: TRBD1
length: 14

CDR3: ASSYSTGNYGYT
V: TRBV6-5
D: -
length: 12

CDR3: ASSLLAGSFNEQF
V: TRBV5-1
D: TRBD2
length: 13

CDR3: ASSQTQGETQY
V: TRBV2
D: -
length: 11

CDR3: ATSRVWPATGGSNQPQH
V: TRBV15
D: -
length: 17

CDR3: AWSYPGAPYNSPLH
V: TRBV30
D: -
length: 14

CDR3: SVEGTAYEQY
V: TRBV29-1
D: TRBD1
length: 10